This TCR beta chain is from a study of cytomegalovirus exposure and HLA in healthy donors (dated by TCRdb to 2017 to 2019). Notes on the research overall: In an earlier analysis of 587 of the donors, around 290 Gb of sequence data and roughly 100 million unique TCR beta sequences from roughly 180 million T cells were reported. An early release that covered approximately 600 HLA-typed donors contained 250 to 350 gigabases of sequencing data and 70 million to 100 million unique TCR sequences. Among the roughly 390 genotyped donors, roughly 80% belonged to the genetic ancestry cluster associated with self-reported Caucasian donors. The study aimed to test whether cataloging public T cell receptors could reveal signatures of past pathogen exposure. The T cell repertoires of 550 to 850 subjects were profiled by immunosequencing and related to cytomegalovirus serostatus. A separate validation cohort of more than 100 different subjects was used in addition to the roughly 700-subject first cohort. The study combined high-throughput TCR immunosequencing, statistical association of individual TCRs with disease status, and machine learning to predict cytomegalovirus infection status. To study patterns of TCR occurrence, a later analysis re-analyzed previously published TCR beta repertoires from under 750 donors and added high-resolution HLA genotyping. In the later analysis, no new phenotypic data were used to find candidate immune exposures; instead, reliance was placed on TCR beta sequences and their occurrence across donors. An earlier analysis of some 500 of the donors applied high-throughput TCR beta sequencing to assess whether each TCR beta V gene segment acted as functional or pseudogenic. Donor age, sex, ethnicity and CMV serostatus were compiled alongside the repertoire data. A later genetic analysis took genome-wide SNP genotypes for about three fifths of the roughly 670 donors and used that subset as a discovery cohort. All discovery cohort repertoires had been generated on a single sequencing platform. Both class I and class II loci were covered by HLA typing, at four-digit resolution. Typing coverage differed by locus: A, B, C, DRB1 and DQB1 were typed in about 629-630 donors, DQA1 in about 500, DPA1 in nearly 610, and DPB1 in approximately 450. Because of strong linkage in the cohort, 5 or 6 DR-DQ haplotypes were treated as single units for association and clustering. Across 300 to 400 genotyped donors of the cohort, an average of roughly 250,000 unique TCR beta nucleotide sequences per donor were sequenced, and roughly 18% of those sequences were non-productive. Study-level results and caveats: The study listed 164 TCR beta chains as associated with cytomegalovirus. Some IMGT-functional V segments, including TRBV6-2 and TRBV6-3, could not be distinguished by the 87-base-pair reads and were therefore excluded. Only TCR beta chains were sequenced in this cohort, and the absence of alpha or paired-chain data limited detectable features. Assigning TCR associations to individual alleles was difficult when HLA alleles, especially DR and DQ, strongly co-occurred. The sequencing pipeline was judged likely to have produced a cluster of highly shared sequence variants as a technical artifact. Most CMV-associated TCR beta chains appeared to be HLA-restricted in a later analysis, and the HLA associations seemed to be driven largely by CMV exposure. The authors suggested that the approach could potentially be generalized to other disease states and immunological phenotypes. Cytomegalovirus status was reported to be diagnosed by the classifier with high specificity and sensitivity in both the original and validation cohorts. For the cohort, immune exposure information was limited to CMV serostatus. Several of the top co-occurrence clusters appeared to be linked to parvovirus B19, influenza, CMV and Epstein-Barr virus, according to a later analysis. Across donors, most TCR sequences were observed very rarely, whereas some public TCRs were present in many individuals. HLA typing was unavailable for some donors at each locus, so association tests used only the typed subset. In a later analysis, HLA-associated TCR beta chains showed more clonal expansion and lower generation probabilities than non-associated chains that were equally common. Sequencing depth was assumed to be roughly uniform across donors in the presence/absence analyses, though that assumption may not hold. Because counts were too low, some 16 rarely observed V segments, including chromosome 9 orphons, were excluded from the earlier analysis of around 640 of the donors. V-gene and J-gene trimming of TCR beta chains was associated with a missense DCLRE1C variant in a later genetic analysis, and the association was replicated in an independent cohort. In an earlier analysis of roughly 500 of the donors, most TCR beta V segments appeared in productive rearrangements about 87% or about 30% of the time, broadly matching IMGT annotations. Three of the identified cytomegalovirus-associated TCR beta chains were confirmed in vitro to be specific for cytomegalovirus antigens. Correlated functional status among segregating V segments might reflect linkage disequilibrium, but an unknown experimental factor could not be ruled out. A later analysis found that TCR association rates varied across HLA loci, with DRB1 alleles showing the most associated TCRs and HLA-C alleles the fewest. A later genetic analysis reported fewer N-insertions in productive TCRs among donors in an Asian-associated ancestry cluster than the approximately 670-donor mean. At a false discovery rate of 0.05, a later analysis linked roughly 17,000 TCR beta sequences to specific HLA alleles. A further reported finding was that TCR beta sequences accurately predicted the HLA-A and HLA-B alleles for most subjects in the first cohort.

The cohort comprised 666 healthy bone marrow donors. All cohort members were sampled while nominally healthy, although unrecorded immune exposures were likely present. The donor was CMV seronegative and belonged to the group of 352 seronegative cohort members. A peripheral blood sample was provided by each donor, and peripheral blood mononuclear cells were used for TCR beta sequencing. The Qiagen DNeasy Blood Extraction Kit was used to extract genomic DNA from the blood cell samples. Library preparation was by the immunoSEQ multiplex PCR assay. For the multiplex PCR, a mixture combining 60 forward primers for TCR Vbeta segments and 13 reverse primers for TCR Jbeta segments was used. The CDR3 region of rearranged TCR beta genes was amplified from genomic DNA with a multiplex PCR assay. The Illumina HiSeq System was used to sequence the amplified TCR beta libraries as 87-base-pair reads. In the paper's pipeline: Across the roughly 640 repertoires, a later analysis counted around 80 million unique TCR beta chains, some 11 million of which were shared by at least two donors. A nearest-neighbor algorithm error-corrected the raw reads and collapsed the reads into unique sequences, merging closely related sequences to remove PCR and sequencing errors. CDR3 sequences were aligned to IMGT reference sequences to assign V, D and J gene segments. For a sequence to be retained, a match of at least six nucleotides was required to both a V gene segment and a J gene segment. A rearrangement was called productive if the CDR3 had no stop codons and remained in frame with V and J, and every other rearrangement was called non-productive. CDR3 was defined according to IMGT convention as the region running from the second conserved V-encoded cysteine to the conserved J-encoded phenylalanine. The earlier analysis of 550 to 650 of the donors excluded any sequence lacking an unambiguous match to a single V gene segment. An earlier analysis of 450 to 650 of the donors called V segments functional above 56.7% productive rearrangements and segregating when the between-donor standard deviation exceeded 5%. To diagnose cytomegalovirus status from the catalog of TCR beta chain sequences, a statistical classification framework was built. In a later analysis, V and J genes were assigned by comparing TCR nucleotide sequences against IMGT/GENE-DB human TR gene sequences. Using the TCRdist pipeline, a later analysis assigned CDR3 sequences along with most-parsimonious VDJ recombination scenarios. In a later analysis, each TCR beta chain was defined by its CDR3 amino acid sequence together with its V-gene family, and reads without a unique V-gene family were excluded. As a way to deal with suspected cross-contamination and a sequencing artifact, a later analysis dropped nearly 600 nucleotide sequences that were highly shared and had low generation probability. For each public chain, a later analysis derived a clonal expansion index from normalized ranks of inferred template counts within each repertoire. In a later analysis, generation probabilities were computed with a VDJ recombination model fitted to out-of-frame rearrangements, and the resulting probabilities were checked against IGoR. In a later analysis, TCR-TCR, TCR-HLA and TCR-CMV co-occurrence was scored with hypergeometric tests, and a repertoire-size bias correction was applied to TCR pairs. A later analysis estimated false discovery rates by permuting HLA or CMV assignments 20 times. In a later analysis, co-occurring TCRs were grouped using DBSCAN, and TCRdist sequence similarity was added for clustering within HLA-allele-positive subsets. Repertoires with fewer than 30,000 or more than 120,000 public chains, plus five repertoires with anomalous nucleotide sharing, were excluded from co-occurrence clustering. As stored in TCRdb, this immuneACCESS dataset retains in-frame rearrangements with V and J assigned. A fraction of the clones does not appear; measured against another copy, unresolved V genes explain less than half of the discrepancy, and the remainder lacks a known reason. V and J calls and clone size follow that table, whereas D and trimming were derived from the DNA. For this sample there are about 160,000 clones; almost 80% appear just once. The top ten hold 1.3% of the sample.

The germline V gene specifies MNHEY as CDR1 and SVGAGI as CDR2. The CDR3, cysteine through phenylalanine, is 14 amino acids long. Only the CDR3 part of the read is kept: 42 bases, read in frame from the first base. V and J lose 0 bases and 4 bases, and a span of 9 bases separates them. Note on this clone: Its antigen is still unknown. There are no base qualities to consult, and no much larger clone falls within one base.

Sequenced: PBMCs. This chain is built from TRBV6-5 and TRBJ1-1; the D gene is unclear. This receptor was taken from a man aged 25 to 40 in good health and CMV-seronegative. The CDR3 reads CASSYSMAATEAFF. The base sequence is TGTGCCAGCAGTTACTCGATGGCTGCCACTGAAGCTTTCTTT.